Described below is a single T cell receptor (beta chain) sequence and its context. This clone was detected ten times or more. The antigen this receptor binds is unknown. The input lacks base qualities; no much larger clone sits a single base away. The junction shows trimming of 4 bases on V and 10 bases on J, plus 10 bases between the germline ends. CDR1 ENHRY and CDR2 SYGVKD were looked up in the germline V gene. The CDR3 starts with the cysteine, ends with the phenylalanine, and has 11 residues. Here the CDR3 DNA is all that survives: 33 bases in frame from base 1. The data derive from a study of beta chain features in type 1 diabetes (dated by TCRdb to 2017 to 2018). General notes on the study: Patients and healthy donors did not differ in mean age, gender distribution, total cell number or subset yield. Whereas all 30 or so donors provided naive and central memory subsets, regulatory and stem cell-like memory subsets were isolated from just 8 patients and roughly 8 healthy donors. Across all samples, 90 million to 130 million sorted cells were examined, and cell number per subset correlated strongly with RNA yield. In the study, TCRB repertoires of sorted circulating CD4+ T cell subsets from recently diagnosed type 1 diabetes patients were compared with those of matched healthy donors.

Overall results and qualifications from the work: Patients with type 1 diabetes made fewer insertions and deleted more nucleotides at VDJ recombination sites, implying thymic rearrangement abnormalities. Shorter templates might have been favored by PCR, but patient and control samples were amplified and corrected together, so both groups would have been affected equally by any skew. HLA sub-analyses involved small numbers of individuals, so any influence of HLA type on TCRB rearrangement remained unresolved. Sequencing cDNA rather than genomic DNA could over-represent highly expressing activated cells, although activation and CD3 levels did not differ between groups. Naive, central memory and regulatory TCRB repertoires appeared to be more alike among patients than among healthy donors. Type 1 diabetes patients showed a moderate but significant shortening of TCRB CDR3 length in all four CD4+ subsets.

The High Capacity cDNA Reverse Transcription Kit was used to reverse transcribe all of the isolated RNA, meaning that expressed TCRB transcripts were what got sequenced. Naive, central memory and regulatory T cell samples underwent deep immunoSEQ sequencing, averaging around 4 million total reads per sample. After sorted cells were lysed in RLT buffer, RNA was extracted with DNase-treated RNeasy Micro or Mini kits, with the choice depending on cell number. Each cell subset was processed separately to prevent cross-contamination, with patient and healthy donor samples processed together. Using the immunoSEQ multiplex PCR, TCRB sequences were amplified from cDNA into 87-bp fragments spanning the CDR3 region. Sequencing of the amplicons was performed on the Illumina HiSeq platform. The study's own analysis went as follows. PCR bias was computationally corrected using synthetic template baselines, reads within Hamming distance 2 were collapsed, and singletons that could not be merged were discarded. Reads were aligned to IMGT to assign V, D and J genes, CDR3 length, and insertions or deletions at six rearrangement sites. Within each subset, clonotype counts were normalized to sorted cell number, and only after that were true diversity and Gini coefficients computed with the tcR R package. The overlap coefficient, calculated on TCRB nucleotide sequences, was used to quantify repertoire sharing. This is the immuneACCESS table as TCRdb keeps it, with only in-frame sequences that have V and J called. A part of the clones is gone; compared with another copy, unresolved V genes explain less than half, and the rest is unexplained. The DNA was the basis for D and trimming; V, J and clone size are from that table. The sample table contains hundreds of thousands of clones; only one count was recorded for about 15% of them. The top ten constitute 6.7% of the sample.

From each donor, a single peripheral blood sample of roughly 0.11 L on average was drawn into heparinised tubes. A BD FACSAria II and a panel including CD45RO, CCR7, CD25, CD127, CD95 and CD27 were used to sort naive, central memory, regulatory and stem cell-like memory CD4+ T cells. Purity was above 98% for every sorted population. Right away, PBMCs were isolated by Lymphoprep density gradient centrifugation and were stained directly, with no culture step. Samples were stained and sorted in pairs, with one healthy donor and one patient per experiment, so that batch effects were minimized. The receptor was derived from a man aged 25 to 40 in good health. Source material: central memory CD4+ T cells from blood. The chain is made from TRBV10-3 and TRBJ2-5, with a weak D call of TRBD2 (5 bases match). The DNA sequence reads TGTGCCATCAGTGCTGCGGAGGACCAGTACTTC. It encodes CAISAAEDQYF.